This section outlines one T cell receptor beta chain sequence together with its context. The antigen is unknown. The sample is drawn from a study of CXCR3-negative and CXCR3-positive naive CD8 T cells. Study information: Total TRB output reached 150 million or so reads, about 1.5 +/- 0.3 million per library.

Study findings and constraints: Similar TRBV-TRBJ gene usage was seen in naive CXCR3-negative and CXCR3-positive cells, but not in memory cells. Diversity in memory CD8+ cells fell much lower than the comparably high levels seen in both naive subsets.

There are 14 residues in the CDR3. The V gene's germline CDR1 is MGHRA and CDR2 YSYEKL. The method, 5' RACE with UMI labels, was used to prepare the TRB cDNA libraries. TCRdb re-analyzed the 5' RACE reads; it lists each CDR3 protein once, without DNA. Its table records fewer than 95,000 distinct CDR3 sequences. Sequences were obtained from naive CXCR3- CD8+ T cells from blood. Regarding subset: CD45RO-CCR7+CD27+CD95- naive CD8+ T cells lacking CXCR3 (TNR3-). The sequence came from a human donor in good health. Some clones in this sample may be carry-over from other donors' samples. The V gene is TRBV4-1, the J gene TRBJ2-7; TCRdb designates TRBD1, a call that cannot be tested without DNA. CDR3: CASSLEVAQEEQYF.